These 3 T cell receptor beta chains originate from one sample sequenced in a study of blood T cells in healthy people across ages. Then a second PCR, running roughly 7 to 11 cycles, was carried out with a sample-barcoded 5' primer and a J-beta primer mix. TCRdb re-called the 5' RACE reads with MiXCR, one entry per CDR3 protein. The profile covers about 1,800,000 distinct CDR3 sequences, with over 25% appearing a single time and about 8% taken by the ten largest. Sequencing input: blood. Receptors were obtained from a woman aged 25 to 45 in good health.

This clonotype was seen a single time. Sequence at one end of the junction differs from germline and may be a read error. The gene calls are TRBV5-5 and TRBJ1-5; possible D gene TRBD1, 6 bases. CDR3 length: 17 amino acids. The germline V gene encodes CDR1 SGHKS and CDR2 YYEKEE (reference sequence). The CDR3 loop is CAGSLRPETGGNQPQHF. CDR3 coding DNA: TGTGCCGGCAGCTTGAGACCTGAGACAGGAGGCAATCAGCCCCAGCATTTT. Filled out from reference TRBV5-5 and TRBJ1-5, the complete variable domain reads DAGVTQSPTHLIKTRGQQVTLRCSPISGHKSVSWYQQVLGQGPQFIFQYYEKEERGRGNFPDRFSARQFPNYSSELNVNALLLGDSALYLCAGSLRPETGGNQPQHFGDGTRLSIL.

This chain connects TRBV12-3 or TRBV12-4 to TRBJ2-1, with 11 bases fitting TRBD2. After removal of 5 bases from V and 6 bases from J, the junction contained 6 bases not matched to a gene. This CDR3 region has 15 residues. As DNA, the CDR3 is TGTGCCAGCAGTCCCGTTCTAGCGGGAGGCAATGAGCAGTTCTTC. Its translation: CASSPVLAGGNEQFF.

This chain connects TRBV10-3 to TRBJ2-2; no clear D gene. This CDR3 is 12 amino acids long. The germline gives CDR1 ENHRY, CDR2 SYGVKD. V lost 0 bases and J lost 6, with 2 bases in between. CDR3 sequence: CAISESSGELFF. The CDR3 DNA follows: TGTGCCATCAGTGAGTCGTCCGGGGAGCTGTTTTTT.